This passage covers 23 T cell receptor beta chains from one sample sequenced in a study of T cell responses to AZD1222 COVID-19 vaccine. Measured with immunoSEQ multiplex PCR; TCRdb has only the in-frame clones, and not every one. The sample shows around 86,000 clones, 85% to 90% of them seen only once. The sequences come from peripheral blood, collected on day 0 of AZD1222 vaccination. All receptors come from an adult in good health.

The rearrangement joins TRBV9 to TRBJ1-6; D might be TRBD1 (5 bases). The CDR3 is made up of 18 amino acids. The V end was cut by 4 bases, the J end by 11 bases, with 28 bases between. Looked up from germline, CDR1 is SGDLS and CDR2 is YYNGEE. CDR3 sequence: CASSPHRDPRGPGPPLHF. In DNA form, the CDR3 reads TGTGCCAGCAGCCCACACCGGGACCCTAGAGGGCCAGGGCCACCCCTCCACTTT.

The V call is TRBV6-2 or TRBV6-3, the J call TRBJ1-2; D unclear. CDR1 is MNHEY and CDR2 is SVGEGT in the germline V gene. The CDR3 runs 15 residues. The germline V and J ends were trimmed by 6 bases and 8 bases, with 22 bases remaining between them. The CDR3 is CASSSGLTHTEGYTF. For the CDR3, the DNA is TGTGCCAGCAGCTCCGGACTTACTCACACCGAGGGCTACACCTTC.

The chain has TRBV27 and TRBJ2-2; D may correspond to TRBD1 or TRBD2 (5 bases each). This CDR3 comprises 19 residues. V lost 0 bases to trimming and J lost 4 bases, with 21 bases between them. Per the germline V gene, CDR1 is MNHEY and CDR2 is SMNVEV (reference sequence). The CDR3 DNA sequence: TGTGCCAGCAGTTTATCGATCGGGACCTCAAATGGGATCACCGGGGAGCTGTTTTTT. Translated, it gives CASSLSIGTSNGITGELFF.

The rearrangement uses TRBV6-5 and TRBJ2-7, with TRBD1 identical over 8 bases. J was trimmed by 1 base and V by 6 bases; bases with no gene match: 5. The germline V gene has CDR1 MNHEY and CDR2 SVGAGI. This CDR3 region has 14 residues. The CDR3 reads CASRRTGISYEQYF. The CDR3 DNA reads as TGTGCCAGCAGGAGGACAGGGATATCCTACGAGCAGTACTTC.

This chain links TRBV3-1 (or the pseudogene TRBV3-2) with TRBJ2-5; D is undetermined. Trimming shortened V by 7 bases and J by 5 bases, and 20 bases separated the two germline ends. This CDR3 is built from 15 residues. The germline V gene encodes CDR1 LGHDT and CDR2 YNNKEL (reference sequence). The CDR3 DNA reads as TGTGCCAGCAACGCCCGCCCCGAGACAAGGGAGACCCAGTACTTC. Its protein is CASNARPETRETQYF.

The rearrangement uses TRBV11-1 and TRBJ2-1, with D uncertain. The CDR3 totals 15 residues. V lost 5 bases and J lost 8, with 19 bases in between. In germline, CDR1 is SGHAT, CDR2 FQDESV (reference sequence). The CDR3 spells CASSRRERPPHEQFF. DNA of the CDR3: TGTGCCAGCAGCCGCCGTGAACGTCCCCCTCATGAGCAGTTCTTC.

The chain is built from TRBV7-9 and TRBJ1-3; D perhaps matches TRBD1 (5 bases). The CDR3 sequence is 16 residues long. V was trimmed by 5 bases and J by 0 bases, leaving 14 bases between them. Germline V gene sequence: CDR1 SEHNR, CDR2 FQNEAQ (reference sequence). The CDR3 region has the DNA TGTGCCAGCAGCGCTCGGGCAGGGTACTCTGGAAACACCATATATTTT. As protein: CASSARAGYSGNTIYF.

The chain recombines TRBV13 with TRBJ1-1, with D perhaps matching TRBD1 (6 bases). The CDR3 is 14 amino acids. The V end was cut by 5 bases, the J end by 8 bases, with 18 bases between. The V gene's germline CDR1 is PRHDT and CDR2 FYEKMQ (reference sequence). The CDR3 protein is CASSRRQAGFEAFF. The CDR3 DNA reads as TGTGCCAGCAGCCGGAGACAGGCGGGCTTCGAAGCTTTCTTT.

The V gene is TRBV7-9, the J gene TRBJ2-2; TRBD2 matches at 7 bases. V was pared by 0 bases and J by 3 bases, with 1 base of the junction left unmatched. Germline lookup yields CDR1 SEHNR and CDR2 FQNEAQ (reference sequence). The CDR3 sequence is 15 residues long. The CDR3 sequence: CASSLAGGYTGELFF. The CDR3 DNA reads as TGTGCCAGCAGCTTAGCGGGGGGGTACACCGGGGAGCTGTTTTTT.

This clone was counted only a few times. CDR3 coding DNA: TGTGCCAGCAGCTTGGGTCCCAATCAGCCCCAGCATTTT. This translates into CASSLGPNQPQHF. The rearrangement links TRBV7-9 to TRBJ1-5; D gene unclear. Per germline, CDR1 SEHNR and CDR2 FQNEAQ (reference sequence). The CDR3 sequence is 13 residues long. Trimming removed 3 bases from V and 3 bases from J, with 6 bases in between.

This chain links TRBV2 with TRBJ1-5, with D hard to call. V lost 1 base and J lost 1, with 5 bases in between. Germline loops: CDR1 SNHLY, CDR2 FYNNEI. The CDR3 is made up of 14 amino acids. This CDR3 reads CASSEVDSNQPQHF. The CDR3, as DNA: TGTGCCAGCAGTGAAGTGGACAGCAATCAGCCCCAGCATTTT.

The chain employs TRBV5-1 and TRBJ1-3, with D tentatively TRBD1 (5 bases). This CDR3 comprises 15 residues. V was trimmed by 1 base and J by 3 bases, leaving 11 bases between them. Germline CDR1 reads SGHRS; CDR2 reads YFSETQ. CDR3 nucleotide sequence: TGCGCCAGCAGCTTGTGGGGGACCGATGGAAACACCATATATTTT. Protein product: CASSLWGTDGNTIYF.

The chain recombines TRBV14 with TRBJ1-4; TRBD1 aligns across 10 bases. The V gene end was trimmed by 4 bases and the J gene end by 15 bases; junction bases not matched to a gene: 11. Germline V lookup: CDR1 SGHDN, CDR2 FVKESK. This CDR3 spans 14 amino acids. CDR3 loop: CASSPGQGSTRVFF. In DNA, the CDR3 is TGTGCCAGCAGCCCGGGACAGGGGTCAACCAGGGTGTTTTTT.

V and J are TRBV7-2 and TRBJ1-1; no clear D gene. CDR3 size: 16 residues. The germline V gene has CDR1 SGHTA and CDR2 FQGNSA. With 3 bases removed from V and 5 bases from J, the gap between germline ends came to 19 bases. As DNA, the CDR3 is TGTGCCAGCAGCTTGGGCGGTGGGATGCTGCGTACTGAAGCTTTCTTT. This gives the protein CASSLGGGMLRTEAFF.

In DNA, the CDR3 is TGTGCCAGCAGCCGGGGACAGGGGAACAATTCACCCCTCCACTTT. As protein: CASSRGQGNNSPLHF. This chain connects TRBV5-8 to TRBJ1-6; 10 bases are shared with TRBD1. This CDR3 has 15 amino acids. Germline V gene sequence: CDR1 SGHTS, CDR2 YDEGEE. The V and J ends lost 4 bases and 7 bases, in that order; junction bases with no gene match: 5.

This sequence joins TRBV2 and TRBJ1-5; D remains ambiguous. CDR3 length equals 14 residues. Per the germline V gene, CDR1 is SNHLY and CDR2 is FYNNEI. V was trimmed by 5 bases and J by 8 bases, leaving 16 bases between them. The CDR3 sequence: CASSRDSGYEPQHF. The CDR3 DNA reads TGTGCCAGCAGTCGGGATTCCGGTTACGAGCCCCAGCATTTT.

This chain joins TRBV4-1 and TRBJ2-5; 8 bases match TRBD2. In germline, CDR1 is MGHRA, CDR2 YSYEKL. The length of the CDR3 is 15 residues. Losses at the gene ends were 1 base for V and 5 bases for J; bases not matched to a gene: 6. CDR3 sequence reads: CASSQVSGAGETQYF. Written as DNA, the CDR3 is TGCGCCAGCAGCCAAGTTAGCGGGGCGGGGGAGACCCAGTACTTC.

This chain links TRBV11-3 with TRBJ1-1; D possibly corresponds to TRBD1 (5 bases). The germline gives CDR1 SGHNT, CDR2 YENEEA. Trimming took 4 bases from V and 7 from J, leaving 13 bases between them. The length of the CDR3 is 13 residues. This CDR3 reads CASSSEAGGEAFF. CDR3 DNA: TGTGCCAGCAGCTCTGAAGCGGGGGGTGAAGCTTTCTTT.

The chain recombines TRBV7-9 with TRBJ2-7, with 7 bases identical to TRBD1. V dropped 5 bases and J dropped 2; count of bases not matched to a gene: 3. The CDR3 spans 13 residues. Germline CDR1 is SEHNR and CDR2 is FQNEAQ (reference sequence). For the CDR3, the DNA is TGTGCCAGCAGCCAGGGACAGACCTACGAGCAGTACTTC. Translated: CASSQGQTYEQYF. Using reference TRBV7-9 and TRBJ2-7 for the parts outside the CDR3, the full variable domain is DTGVSQNPRHKITKRGQNVTFRCDPISEHNRLYWYRQTLGQGPEFLTYFQNEAQLEKSRLLSDRFSAERPKGSFSTLEIQRTEQGDSAMYLCASSQGQTYEQYFGPGTRLTVT.

The genes are TRBV3-1 (or the pseudogene TRBV3-2) and TRBJ1-5; 7 bases are a match to TRBD1. This CDR3 spans 14 amino acids. In germline, CDR1 is LGHDT, CDR2 YNNKEL (reference sequence). The trim removed 3 bases at V and 7 bases at J, leaving 6 bases unmatched. The CDR3 sequence is CASSHGQAGQPQHF. In DNA, the CDR3 is TGTGCCAGCAGCCATGGACAGGCAGGGCAGCCCCAGCATTTT.

The chain carries TRBV3-1 (or the pseudogene TRBV3-2) and TRBJ1-4; TRBD1 agrees at 11 bases. Per the germline V gene, CDR1 is LGHDT and CDR2 is YNNKEL (reference sequence). After removal of 4 bases from V and 7 bases from J, the junction contained 14 bases not matched to a gene. The CDR3 totals 18 residues. CDR3 loop: CASSRLHGTGGLGEKLFF. The CDR3 nucleotides read TGTGCCAGCAGCCGGCTTCACGGGACAGGGGGTTTGGGTGAAAAACTGTTTTTT.

The count of this clone is one. This chain connects TRBV6-5 to TRBJ2-5; D is ambiguous. Deletions cut 0 bases from V and 3 bases from J, with 8 bases between. This CDR3 is 14 amino acids long. The germline V gene encodes CDR1 MNHEY and CDR2 SVGAGI. CDR3 residues: CASSYSNLKETQYF. The CDR3 DNA sequence: TGTGCCAGCAGTTACTCGAACTTAAAAGAGACCCAGTACTTC.

The chain employs TRBV6-1 and TRBJ2-7; possibly TRBD1 for D (5 bases). Trimming took off 1 base at V and 6 bases at J, with 7 bases between the two ends. Looked up from germline, CDR1 is MNHNS and CDR2 is SASEGT. The CDR3 runs 12 residues. The CDR3, as DNA: TGTGCCAGCAGTGAAGGAAGGGGCGAGCAGTACTTC. It specifies CASSEGRGEQYF.